This T cell receptor (beta chain) derives from a study of cytomegalovirus exposure and HLA in healthy donors. General study results and limits: A highly shared variant cluster was judged a likely technical artifact.

With regard to this clone: Its specificity is unknown.

Nominal health characterized the donors when sampled, though unrecorded immune exposures were likely. Vbeta (60) and Jbeta (13) primers were used in the PCR. In the original workflow: Counted up in a later analysis, unique TCR beta chains came to about 80 million, with some 9.9 million shared. Measured with immunoSEQ multiplex PCR; TCRdb has only the in-frame clones, and not every one. V and J calls plus clone size are reproduced from that table; the DNA served to infer D and trimming. Of about 160,000 clones listed, less than 80% are singletons. What was sequenced was PBMCs. The clonotype originates from a man in his forties or fifties in good health and CMV-seronegative.

The CDR3 loop reads CATRDRLNEKLFF. The DNA of the CDR3 is TGTGCCACCAGGGACAGATTAAATGAAAAACTGTTTTTT. The gene calls are TRBV2 and TRBJ1-4, with 7 positions matching TRBD1. V lost 10 bases to trimming and J lost 5 bases; unmatched junction nucleotides: 7. This CDR3 comprises 13 residues. Germline V gene lookup returns CDR1 SNHLY and CDR2 FYNNEI.